This T cell receptor (beta chain) was identified during a study of blood T cell repertoires in COVID-19. About the research overall: The samples span acute and convalescent COVID-19 from the United States, Italy and Spain. T cells, B-cell-depleted T cells, or PBMCs provided the cDNA or gDNA that served as material.

Original analysis: Researchers report that nucleated cell counts were estimated from reference gene primer amplification. Assay used: immunoSEQ multiplex PCR; TCRdb lists only in-frame clones, some missing. The V and J calls and clone size come from that table; D and trimming were worked out from the DNA. The sample yields around 310,000 clones, about 90% seen once. V lost 4 bases, J lost 4 bases, and 19 bases lay in between. CDR1 SGHDN and CDR2 FVKESK come from the germline V gene. The CDR3 consists of 16 residues. Patients from Seattle were sampled longitudinally, starting during active infection. The sample was peripheral blood. The chain has TRBV14 and TRBJ1-2; perhaps TRBD1 as D (5 bases). The receptor was isolated from a middle-aged woman with COVID-19, enrolled during active disease. CDR3 region: CASSPGLSLGVYGYTF. The CDR3 DNA follows: TGTGCCAGCAGCCCGGGACTTTCCCTCGGGGTCTATGGCTACACCTTC.